This T cell receptor (beta chain) was profiled in a study of cytomegalovirus exposure and HLA in healthy donors. Findings and limits, study-wide: TRBV6-2, TRBV6-3 and some other V segments were excluded as indistinguishable.

With respect to this clone: Its antigen is unknown.

PCR involved 60 Vbeta and 13 Jbeta primers. Sequencing used immunoSEQ multiplex PCR; TCRdb keeps in-frame clones, though not all of them. The sample records 170,000 or so clones, around 80% being singletons. Among the donors, all were healthy bone marrow donors. CDR3 length: 16 residues. Unmatched junction bases numbered 5, after V lost 1 base and J lost 10 bases. Germline-derived CDR1 and CDR2 are SEHNR and FQNEAQ (reference sequence). The chain links TRBV7-9 to TRBJ2-1; TRBD2 aligns across 15 bases. The source is a woman aged 30 to 39 in good health and CMV-seropositive. The specimen sequenced was PBMCs. CDR3 residues: CASSLVGGLAGGEQFF. CDR3 sequence (DNA): TGTGCCAGCAGCTTAGTAGGGGGACTAGCGGGAGGAGAGCAGTTCTTC.